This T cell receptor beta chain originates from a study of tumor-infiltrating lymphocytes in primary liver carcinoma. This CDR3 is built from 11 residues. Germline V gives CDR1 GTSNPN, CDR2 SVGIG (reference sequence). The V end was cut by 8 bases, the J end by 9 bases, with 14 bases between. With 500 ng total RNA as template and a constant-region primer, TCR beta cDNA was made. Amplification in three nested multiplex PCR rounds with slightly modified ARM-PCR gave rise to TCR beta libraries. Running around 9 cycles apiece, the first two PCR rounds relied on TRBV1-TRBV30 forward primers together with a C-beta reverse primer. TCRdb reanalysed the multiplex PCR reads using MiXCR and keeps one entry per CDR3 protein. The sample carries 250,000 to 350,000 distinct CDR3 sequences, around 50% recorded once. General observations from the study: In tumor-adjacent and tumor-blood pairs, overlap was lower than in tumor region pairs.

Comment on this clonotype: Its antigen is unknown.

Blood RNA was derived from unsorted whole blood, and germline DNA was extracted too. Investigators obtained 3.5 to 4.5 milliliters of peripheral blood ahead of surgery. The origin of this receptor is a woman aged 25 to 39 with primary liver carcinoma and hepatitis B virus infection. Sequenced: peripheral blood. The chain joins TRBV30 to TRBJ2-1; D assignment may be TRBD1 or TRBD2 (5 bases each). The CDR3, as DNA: TGTGCCGGGGCGTGGGGAGCTGAGCAGTTCTTC. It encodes CAGAWGAEQFF.